One sample yielded the 20 T cell receptor beta chains listed below, sequenced in a study of T cells after yellow fever vaccination. Using its own MiXCR run on the 5' RACE reads, TCRdb lists one record per CDR3 protein. The sample has around 70,000 distinct CDR3 sequences, approximately 7.7% seen once. Source: CD8+ T cells sorted from PBMCs, taken about 5 days after the first yellow fever vaccination. The source is a man aged 18-30 years who received the YFV17D yellow fever vaccine.

The table lists this clonotype with a few counts. The chain joins TRBV4-1 to TRBJ2-7; 9 nucleotides align to TRBD2. The trim removed 0 bases at V and 2 bases at J, leaving 2 bases unmatched. This CDR3 is built from 15 residues. Germline loops: CDR1 MGHRA, CDR2 YSYEKL. The chain's CDR3 is CASSQERGGPYEQYF. DNA for the CDR3: TGCGCCAGCAGCCAAGAGCGGGGGGGCCCCTACGAGCAGTACTTC.

This clonotype came up a few times. The rearrangement links TRBV3-1 to TRBJ2-5, with 7 positions matching TRBD2. Per the germline V gene, CDR1 is LGHDT and CDR2 is YNNKEL (reference sequence). The ends lost 1 base at V and 5 bases at J; junction bases unmatched: 10. The CDR3 consists of 16 residues. CDR3 sequence reads: CASSQALGTTFETQYF. The CDR3 bases are TGTGCCAGCAGCCAAGCCCTCGGGACTACCTTTGAGACCCAGTACTTC.

This clonotype came up a few times. J is TRBJ2-3 and V is TRBV9; TRBD2 might be the D (5 bases). CDR1 and CDR2 from the germline V gene are SGDLS and YYNGEE. The V end lost 1 base, the J end lost 0 bases, and 9 bases lay between the germline ends. The CDR3 covers 15 residues. The CDR3 DNA follows: TGTGCCAGCAGCGTAAGAGGGCGAAGCACAGATACGCAGTATTTT. This encodes CASSVRGRSTDTQYF.

This clonotype was seen a handful of times. This chain joins TRBV7-9 and TRBJ1-2; 7 nucleotides line up with TRBD1. The ends lost 5 bases at V and 4 bases at J; junction bases unmatched: 10. Germline V lookup: CDR1 SEHNR, CDR2 FQNEAQ (reference sequence). The CDR3 extends over 15 amino acids. CDR3 amino acids: CASSNAGTELYGYTF. DNA for the CDR3: TGTGCCAGCAGCAACGCCGGGACAGAACTCTATGGCTACACCTTC. Full variable domain (outside the CDR3, taken from reference TRBV7-9 and TRBJ1-2): DTGVSQNPRHKITKRGQNVTFRCDPISEHNRLYWYRQTLGQGPEFLTYFQNEAQLEKSRLLSDRFSAERPKGSFSTLEIQRTEQGDSAMYLCASSNAGTELYGYTFGSGTRLTVV.

A few counts support this clonotype. The chain recombines TRBV6-5 with TRBJ1-2; D not resolved. Trimming shortened V by 2 bases and J by 7 bases, and 17 bases separated the two germline ends. From germline, CDR1 is MNHEY and CDR2 SVGAGI. CDR3 length: 15 residues. CDR3 coding DNA: TGTGCCAGCAGTTACCCGACGAGGAGCCGGCTTGGCTACACCTTC. Its protein is CASSYPTRSRLGYTF.

CDR3 sequence reads: CASSFPRGFGETQYF. The CDR3 nucleotides are TGTGCCAGCAGTTTCCCGAGAGGCTTTGGCGAGACCCAGTACTTC. The chain has TRBV28 and TRBJ2-5; the D is unclear. Trimming shortened V by 3 bases and J by 5 bases, and 16 bases separated the two germline ends. Germline V CDR1 and CDR2: MDHEN, SYDVKM. CDR3 length: 15 amino acids.

This sequence joins TRBV3-1 and TRBJ2-5; the D gene is possibly TRBD1 (7 bases). Per the germline V gene, CDR1 is LGHDT and CDR2 is YNNKEL (reference sequence). V was cut by 6 bases and J by 0 bases, with 11 bases left in between. This CDR3 comprises 14 residues. This CDR3 reads CASRDRDYQETQYF. DNA of the CDR3: TGTGCCAGCAGAGACAGGGACTACCAAGAGACCCAGTACTTC.

A remark on this clonotype: Germline and junction disagree at one end, which may indicate a read error. This CDR3 is CATSHRDGEKLFF. CDR3 nucleotide sequence: TGTGCCACCAGTCACAGGGACGGGGAAAAACTGTTTTTT. The chain links TRBV10-3 to TRBJ1-4; TRBD1 might be the D (6 bases). Germline V lookup: CDR1 ENHRY, CDR2 SYGVKD. CDR3 length: 13 residues.

This clonotype was observed many times. This chain joins TRBV10-3 and TRBJ1-1; D might be TRBD1 (5 bases). The CDR3 is 13 residues long. V shed 7 bases and J shed 5 bases, with 14 bases lying between them. Germline loops: CDR1 ENHRY, CDR2 SYGVKD. The CDR3 DNA follows: TGTGCCATCATACCCTCGGGGGGTACTGAAGCTTTCTTT. Translation gives CAIIPSGGTEAFF.

Details on this clonotype: The junction shows a germline mismatch at one end, possibly a read error. This chain uses TRBV5-5 with TRBJ2-1; 10 bases are shared with TRBD1. The germline CDR1 and CDR2 sequences are SGHKS and YYEKEE (reference sequence). The CDR3 runs to 16 residues. This CDR3 is CASGLTRTGGHNEQFF. The CDR3 DNA follows: TGTGCCAGCGGCTTGACGAGGACAGGGGGTCACAATGAGCAGTTCTTC.

This clonotype turned up a few times. The CDR3 DNA reads TGTGCCAGCAGTTTCCGGGGGTGGACAGATACGCAGTATTTT. Amino acid sequence: CASSFRGWTDTQYF. The chain links TRBV12-3 or TRBV12-4 to TRBJ2-3, with a weak D call TRBD2 (6 bases). CDR3 size: 14 residues. V lost 3 bases to trimming and J lost 3 bases, with 10 bases between them.

In this sample, this clonotype turned up a few times. This sequence joins TRBV6-4 and TRBJ1-5, with TRBD1 identical over 10 bases. Germline CDR1 reads MRHNA; CDR2 reads SNTAGT. The CDR3 extends over 15 amino acids. Germline trimming cut 10 bases from V and 4 bases from J; bases unmatched to any gene: 10. The CDR3, as DNA: TGTGCCAACCCATGGGACAGGGGCTCGAATCAGCCCCAGCATTTT. This gives the protein CANPWDRGSNQPQHF.

This clonotype was detected a few times. This chain links TRBV7-3 with TRBJ2-2, with D maybe TRBD2 (6 bases). This CDR3 has 16 amino acids. Germline lookup yields CDR1 SGHTA and CDR2 FQGTGA. V was trimmed by 2 bases and J by 4 bases, leaving 14 bases between them. CDR3 bases: TGTGCCAGCAGCTTATCAGCCGGGAGTGGCACCGGGGAGCTGTTTTTT. Translated, it gives CASSLSAGSGTGELFF.

This clonotype was found a few times. The chain combines TRBV15 with TRBJ2-7; TRBD2 is a possible D gene (6 bases). CDR1 is LNHNV and CDR2 is YYDKDF in the germline V gene (reference sequence). The CDR3 consists of 15 residues. V was cut by 2 bases and J by 3 bases, with 14 bases left in between. CDR3 protein: CATSRSTSEGYEQYV. CDR3 nucleotides: TGTGCCACCAGCAGATCAACCTCGGAGGGCTACGAGCAGTACGTC.

This clonotype was detected ten times or more. A junction boundary mismatches the germline segment, possibly from a read error. The J gene is TRBJ1-2, the V gene TRBV5-3; no clear D. TRBV5-3 qualifies as an ORF whose function is uncertain. The CDR3 runs to 16 residues. The CDR3 reads CARSCQIWTAKYGYTF. The CDR3 nucleotides are TGTGCCAGAAGCTGCCAAATATGGACGGCTAAGTATGGCTACACCTTC.

This clonotype was seen a few times. The V call is TRBV10-3, the J call TRBJ1-2; no clear D. Germline CDR1 reads ENHRY; CDR2 reads SYGVKD. CDR3 length equals 12 residues. V gave up 2 bases and J gave up 7 bases, with 8 bases separating them. As DNA, the CDR3 is TGTGCCATCAGTGAGCCTGGGTTTGGCTACACCTTC. The encoded protein is CAISEPGFGYTF.

The chain employs TRBV5-4 and TRBJ1-1; no clear D gene. Germline V CDR1 and CDR2: SGHNT, YYREEE (reference sequence). This CDR3 spans 13 amino acids. V was clipped by 3 bases and J by 13 bases, with 19 bases between them. The CDR3 region is CASSSLRVGKLFF. CDR3 coding DNA: TGTGCCAGCAGCTCGTTACGGGTTGGGAAGCTTTTCTTT.

This sequence joins TRBV2 and TRBJ1-4; no clear D gene. From germline, CDR1 is SNHLY and CDR2 FYNNEI. Trimming pared 6 bases from V and 7 bases from J, leaving 9 bases between. CDR3 size: 12 residues. The CDR3 DNA reads TGTGCCAGCAGGGCACCGGGTGAAAAACTGTTTTTT. Residues: CASRAPGEKLFF.

In the case of this clonotype: A much larger clone lies a single base off, so this may be a read error. This chain joins TRBV7-3 and TRBJ2-7; tentatively, D is TRBD2 (5 bases). The CDR3 has 14 residues. Between the trimmed V and J ends, which lost 2 bases and 3 bases, there was a span of 11 bases. Germline lookup yields CDR1 SGHTA and CDR2 FQGTGA. The CDR3 DNA sequence: TGTGCCAGCAGCTTAGGCGGGCCTATCTACGAGCAGTACTTC. This codes for CASSLGGPIYEQYF.

This clonotype was recorded at least ten times. This CDR3 is CASSLIITNQETQYF. CDR3 in DNA: TGTGCCAGCTCACTCATAATAACCAACCAAGAGACCCAGTACTTC. The rearrangement links TRBV18 to TRBJ2-5; unclear D gene. Germline loops: CDR1 KGHSH, CDR2 LQKENI. The CDR3 runs 15 residues. Trimming took 4 bases from V and 0 from J, leaving 12 bases between them.